One sample yielded the 21 T cell receptor beta chains listed below, sequenced in a study of cytomegalovirus exposure and HLA in healthy donors. PCR amplification relied on 60 Vbeta primers (plus 13 Jbeta primers). The assay was immunoSEQ multiplex PCR, and TCRdb's table has in-frame clones only and misses some. In the table there are some 110,000 clones, around 68% of which are singletons. The sample taken for sequencing was PBMCs. Receptors originate from a woman aged 50 to 60 in good health and CMV-seropositive.

The gene calls are TRBV7-6 and TRBJ2-3; TRBD2 aligns across 10 bases. After removal of 8 bases from V and 0 bases from J, the junction contained 5 bases not matched to a gene. This CDR3 region has 15 residues. Germline CDR1 and CDR2: SGHVS and FNYEAQ. Here the CDR3 reads CASAQGLASTDTQYF. CDR3 nucleotide sequence: TGTGCCAGCGCCCAGGGACTAGCGAGCACAGATACGCAGTATTTT.

The rearrangement uses TRBV5-4 and TRBJ2-1; 12 positions agree with TRBD2. Germline-derived CDR1 and CDR2 are SGHNT and YYREEE (reference sequence). The CDR3 has 16 residues. The junction had 7 bases not matched to a gene; V was cut back by 4 bases and J by 5 bases. This CDR3 is CASSPRTSGTHNEQFF. The CDR3 coding sequence is TGTGCCAGCAGCCCGAGGACTAGCGGGACGCACAATGAGCAGTTCTTC.

DNA of the CDR3: TGCGCCAGCAGCCACAGACTAGCGGGGACCAACACCGGGGAGCTGTTTTTT. Translation: CASSHRLAGTNTGELFF. The rearrangement joins TRBV4-3 to TRBJ2-2, with 11 bases lining up with TRBD2. The junction had 5 bases not matched to a gene; V was cut back by 3 bases and J by 2 bases. The CDR3 totals 17 residues. CDR1 and CDR2 (germline): LGHNA, YSLEER.

The chain carries TRBV5-1 and TRBJ1-1, with 8 bases aligning to TRBD1. The CDR3 contains 14 residues. In germline, CDR1 is SGHRS, CDR2 YFSETQ. V was clipped by 2 bases and J by 6 bases; unmatched bases: 6. The CDR3 DNA reads TGCGCCAGCAGCTTAACAGGGGGGATGGCTGAAGCTTTCTTT. Its protein is CASSLTGGMAEAFF.

This sequence joins TRBV12-5 and TRBJ1-2, with TRBD1 identical over 7 bases. With V trimmed by 6 bases and J by 3 bases, 1 base remained unmatched. The CDR3 contains 12 residues. The germline gives CDR1 LGHNT, CDR2 FRNRAP. Here the CDR3 reads CASGTGYYGYTF. CDR3 sequence (DNA): TGTGCTAGTGGGACAGGGTACTATGGCTACACCTTC.

J is TRBJ1-1 and V is TRBV10-3; 8 bases map to TRBD1. Germline lookup yields CDR1 ENHRY and CDR2 SYGVKD. V gave up 3 bases and J gave up 1 base; unmatched junction bases: 1. This CDR3 region has 14 residues. Here the CDR3 reads CAISETGGNTEAFF. In DNA, the CDR3 is TGTGCCATCAGTGAAACAGGGGGGAACACTGAAGCTTTCTTT.

This chain connects TRBV28 to TRBJ1-1; tentatively, D is TRBD1 (6 bases). CDR3 length equals 13 residues. The V and J ends lost 2 bases and 11 bases respectively, with 15 bases between them. Germline assignment: CDR1 MDHEN and CDR2 SYDVKM. The CDR3 nucleotides are TGTGCCAGCAGTTTAGGGGGGGAGGGGGAGGCTTTCTTT. It translates to CASSLGGEGEAFF.

This clone was seen a handful of times. V and J are TRBV30 and TRBJ2-3, with 10 nucleotides matching TRBD2. CDR1 is GTSNPN, CDR2 SVGIG, per germline (reference sequence). The CDR3 totals 15 residues. V trimming: 8 bases; J trimming: 0 bases; junction bases outside the gene matches: 8. CDR3 nucleotide sequence: TGTGCCGGGATCAGCGGGAGGGTTAGCACAGATACGCAGTATTTT. This gives the protein CAGISGRVSTDTQYF.

This chain uses TRBV30 with TRBJ1-5; 9 bases agree with TRBD1. The germline gives CDR1 GTSNPN, CDR2 SVGIG (reference sequence). V dropped 4 bases and J dropped 4; count of bases not matched to a gene: 8. CDR3 length: 15 residues. CDR3 protein: CAWNPTGTGNQPQHF. The CDR3 DNA follows: TGTGCCTGGAACCCGACCGGGACAGGGAATCAGCCCCAGCATTTT.

This clone came up once. J is TRBJ1-2 and V is TRBV2; D call uncertain. The CDR3 spans 13 residues. The germline V gene encodes CDR1 SNHLY and CDR2 FYNNEI. V was cut by 2 bases and J by 6 bases, with 10 bases left in between. CDR3 nucleotides: TGTGCCAGCAGTGAATACGGACTTAATGGCTACACCTTC. Translated: CASSEYGLNGYTF.

The genes are TRBV19 and TRBJ1-4; no firm D call. Trimming stripped 5 bases from V and 4 bases from J, with 11 bases between. From germline, CDR1 is LNHDA and CDR2 SQIVND (reference sequence). CDR3 length equals 14 residues. The CDR3 DNA reads TGTGCCAGTAGTTTTAGGGAGATTAATGAAAAACTGTTTTTT. This translates into CASSFREINEKLFF.

This clone came up once. This chain uses TRBV9 with TRBJ1-3; D unresolved. Between the trimmed V and J ends, which lost 0 bases and 1 base, there was a span of 8 bases. CDR1 and CDR2 (germline): SGDLS, YYNGEE. The CDR3 sequence is 15 residues long. CDR3 DNA: TGTGCCAGCAGCGTAGATTATAGATCTGGAAACACCATATATTTT. Its translation: CASSVDYRSGNTIYF.

Worth noting for this clone: This sample also contains other DNA sequences that code for the same CDR3. The chain combines TRBV2 with TRBJ2-7; 12 bases are shared with TRBD2. V lost 4 bases, J lost 3 bases, and 7 bases stayed unmatched. The CDR3 runs 16 residues. CDR1 SNHLY and CDR2 FYNNEI come from the germline V gene. CDR3 sequence: CASSGWLAGGDYEQYF. As DNA, the CDR3 is TGTGCCAGCAGTGGATGGCTAGCGGGAGGGGACTACGAGCAGTACTTC.

CDR3 protein: CATLLEGINEQYF. The CDR3 DNA reads TGTGCCACCCTTCTGGAGGGTATAAACGAGCAGTACTTC. The chain recombines TRBV2 with TRBJ2-7, with TRBD2 as a possible D gene (6 bases). The length of the CDR3 is 13 residues. The germline CDR1 and CDR2 sequences are SNHLY and FYNNEI. The ends were cut back, 10 bases at V and 5 bases at J, with 18 bases in the middle.

The sample holds one count of this clone. The chain recombines TRBV7-2 with TRBJ1-1; D gene unclear. Trimming removed 4 bases at V and 4 bases at J, with 19 bases between. Germline V CDR1 and CDR2: SGHTA, FQGNSA. The CDR3 covers 16 residues. CDR3 nucleotides: TGTGCCAGCAGCTCTGTATCCACCTGGGGAGGCACTGAAGCTTTCTTT. This gives the protein CASSSVSTWGGTEAFF.

A remark on this clone: At one of its ends the junction is not consistent with the germline gene, which may arise from a read error. Other nucleotide sequences from this sample produce the same CDR3. This rearrangement joins TRBV2 to TRBJ1-3, with 8 bases lining up with TRBD1. This CDR3 has 14 residues. Germline assignment: CDR1 SNHLY and CDR2 FYNNEI. The CDR3 DNA follows: TGTGCCAGCATAGGCCAGGGGGCTGGGAACACCATATATTTT. Protein: CASIGQGAGNTIYF.

This chain uses TRBV9 with TRBJ1-5; 9 nucleotides line up with TRBD1. Germline values: CDR1 SGDLS, CDR2 YYNGEE. V lost 4 bases to trimming and J lost 3 bases; unmatched junction nucleotides: 5. The CDR3 spans 15 residues. The CDR3 loop is CASSLGQGNNQPQHF. The DNA of the CDR3 is TGTGCCAGCAGCCTGGGACAGGGCAACAATCAGCCCCAGCATTTT.

V gene TRBV15 combines with J gene TRBJ2-7, with D possibly TRBD2 on 6 matching bases. This CDR3 has 15 amino acids. V was trimmed by 4 bases and J by 2 bases, leaving 15 bases between them. Germline V gene sequence: CDR1 LNHNV, CDR2 YYDKDF (reference sequence). The DNA for the CDR3 is TGTGCCACCAGCATCACAGGCGGGGTTACCTACGAGCAGTACTTC. Residues: CATSITGGVTYEQYF. The variable domain in full, completed from reference TRBV15 and TRBJ2-7, reads DAMVIQNPRYQVTQFGKPVTLSCSQTLNHNVMYWYQQKSSQAPKLLFHYYDKDFNNEADTPDNFQSRRPNTSFCFLDIRSPGLGDTAMYLCATSITGGVTYEQYFGPGTRLTVT.

The CDR3 DNA is TGTGCCATCAGCGCTGACAGGGGGAACAATCAGCCCCAGCATTTT. It translates to CAISADRGNNQPQHF. The gene calls are TRBV10-3 and TRBJ1-5, with 9 nucleotides matching TRBD1. Per the germline V gene, CDR1 is ENHRY and CDR2 is SYGVKD. The CDR3 contains 15 residues. V was pared by 6 bases and J by 3 bases, with 6 bases of the junction left unmatched.

The chain joins TRBV7-6 to TRBJ2-1; 8 positions agree with TRBD2. CDR1 is SGHVS, CDR2 FNYEAQ, per germline. J was trimmed by 0 bases and V by 2 bases; bases with no gene match: 3. The CDR3 has 16 amino acids. This CDR3 is CASSLKLADSYNEQFF. DNA of the CDR3: TGTGCCAGCAGCTTAAAACTAGCGGACTCCTACAATGAGCAGTTCTTC.

This chain links TRBV5-1 with TRBJ1-2; 9 bases map to TRBD1. Germline CDR1 reads SGHRS; CDR2 reads YFSETQ. This CDR3 contains 13 residues. V was pared by 4 bases and J by 8 bases, with 6 bases of the junction left unmatched. The CDR3 bases are TGCGCCAGCAGCCCTGGACAGGGGCCCGGCTACACCTTC. It codes for CASSPGQGPGYTF. Full variable domain (outside the CDR3, taken from reference TRBV5-1 and TRBJ1-2): KAGVTQTPRYLIKTRGQQVTLSCSPISGHRSVSWYQQTPGQGLQFLFEYFSETQRNKGNFPGRFSGRQFSNSRSEMNVSTLELGDSALYLCASSPGQGPGYTFGSGTRLTVV.